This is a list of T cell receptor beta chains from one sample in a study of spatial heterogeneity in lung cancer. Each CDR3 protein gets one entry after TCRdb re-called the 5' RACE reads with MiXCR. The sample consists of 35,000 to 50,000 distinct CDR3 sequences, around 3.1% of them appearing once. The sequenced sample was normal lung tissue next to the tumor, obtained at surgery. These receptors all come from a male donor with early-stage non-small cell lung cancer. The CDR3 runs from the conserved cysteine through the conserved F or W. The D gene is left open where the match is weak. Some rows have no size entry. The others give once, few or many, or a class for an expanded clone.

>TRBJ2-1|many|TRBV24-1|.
CATSEGSSGEQFF
TGTGCCACCAGTGAGGGCAGCAGTGGTGAGCAGTTCTTC
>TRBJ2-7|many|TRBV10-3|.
CAISRTGTEYEQYF
TGTGCCATCAGCCGAACCGGGACCGAATACGAGCAGTACTTC
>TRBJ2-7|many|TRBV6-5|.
CASSYDDEQYF
TGTGCCAGCAGTTACGACGACGAGCAGTACTTC
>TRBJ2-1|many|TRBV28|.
CASSEGTVGNEQFF
TGTGCCAGCAGTGAAGGGACGGTCGGGAATGAGCAGTTCTTC
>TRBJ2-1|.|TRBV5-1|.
CASSLSRDNEQFF
TGCGCCAGCAGCTTGTCCCGGGACAATGAGCAGTTCTTC
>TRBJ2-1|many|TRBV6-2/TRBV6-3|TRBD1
CASSPWDRWVHNEQFF
TGTGCCAGCAGTCCCTGGGACAGGTGGGTTCACAATGAGCAGTTCTTC
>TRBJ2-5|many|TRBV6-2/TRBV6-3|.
CASSARHPPTETQYF
TGTGCCAGCAGCGCCCGGCACCCCCCAACTGAGACCCAGTACTTC
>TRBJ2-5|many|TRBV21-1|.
CASTDRGRETQYF
TGTGCCAGCACAGACAGGGGAAGAGAGACCCAGTACTTC
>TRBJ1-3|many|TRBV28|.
CASRSSGNTIYF
TGTGCCAGCAGGAGCTCTGGAAACACCATATATTTT
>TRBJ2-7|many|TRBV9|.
CASSPAPGYEQYF
TGTGCCAGCAGCCCGGCCCCTGGCTACGAGCAGTACTTC
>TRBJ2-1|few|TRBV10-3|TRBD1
CAIRPGQGNNEQFF
TGTGCCATAAGACCGGGACAGGGGAACAATGAGCAGTTCTTC
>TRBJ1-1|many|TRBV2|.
CASSARKAEAFF
TGTGCCAGCAGTGCCAGGAAGGCTGAAGCTTTCTTT
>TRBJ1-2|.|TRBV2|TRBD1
CASNMDRGSYTF
TGTGCCAGCAACATGGACAGGGGGTCCTACACCTTC
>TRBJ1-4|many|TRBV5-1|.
CASSLAGTGDEKLFF
TGCGCCAGCAGCTTGGCCGGGACGGGAGATGAAAAACTGTTTTTT
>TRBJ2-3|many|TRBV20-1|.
CSARFKSVLDTQYF
TGCAGTGCTAGGTTTAAGTCGGTTTTAGATACGCAGTATTTT
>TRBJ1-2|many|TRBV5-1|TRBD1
CASSVTGGDYGYTF
TGCGCCAGCAGCGTGACAGGGGGAGACTATGGCTACACCTTC
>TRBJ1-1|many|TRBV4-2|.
CASSQVGQGANTEAFF
TGTGCCAGCAGCCAAGTCGGGCAAGGGGCGAACACTGAAGCTTTCTTT
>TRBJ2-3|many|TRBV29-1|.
CSVEGGTADTQYF
TGCAGCGTTGAAGGCGGTACAGCGGATACGCAGTATTTT
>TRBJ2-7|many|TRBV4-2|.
CASSQGGPTYEQYF
TGTGCCAGCAGCCAAGGGGGTCCCACCTACGAGCAGTACTTC
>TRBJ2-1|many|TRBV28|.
CASSFSASTNEQFF
TGTGCCAGCAGTTTTTCGGCCTCCACCAATGAGCAGTTCTTC
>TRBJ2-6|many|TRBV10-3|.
CAIPTGSGANVLTF
TGTGCCATACCTACAGGGTCTGGGGCCAACGTCCTGACTTTC
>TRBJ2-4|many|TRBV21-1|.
CASGRQGWTKNIQYF
TGTGCCAGCGGTAGACAGGGATGGACCAAAAACATTCAGTACTTC
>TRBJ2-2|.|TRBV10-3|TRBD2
CAISAAGVTGELFF
TGTGCCATCAGTGCAGCGGGGGTCACCGGGGAGCTGTTTTTT
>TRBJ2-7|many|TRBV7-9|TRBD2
CASSLAPSGILYEQYF
TGTGCCAGCAGCTTAGCGCCTAGCGGGATCCTCTACGAACAGTACTTC
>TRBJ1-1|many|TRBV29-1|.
CSVGDRGAEAFF
TGCAGCGTTGGTGACCGCGGCGCTGAAGCTTTCTTT
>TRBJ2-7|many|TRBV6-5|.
CASSYTAEAYEQYF
TGTGCCAGCAGTTACACAGCGGAAGCCTACGAGCAGTACTTC
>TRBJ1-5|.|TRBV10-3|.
CAIKRQENQPQHF
TGTGCCATCAAAAGACAGGAAAATCAGCCCCAGCATTTT
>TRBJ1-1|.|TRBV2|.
CASSDSEDTEAFF
TGTGCCAGCAGTGATAGCGAGGACACTGAAGCTTTCTTT
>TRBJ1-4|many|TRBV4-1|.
CASSQDIGDTYEKLFF
TGCGCCAGCAGCCAAGATATAGGGGACACGTATGAAAAACTGTTTTTT
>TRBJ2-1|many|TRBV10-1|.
CASSESGSSYNEQFF
TGCGCCAGCAGTGAGTCGGGAAGCTCCTACAATGAGCAGTTCTTC
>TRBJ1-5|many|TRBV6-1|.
CASSEANGGSSNQPQHF
TGTGCCAGCAGTGAAGCAAACGGGGGAAGTAGCAATCAGCCCCAGCATTTT
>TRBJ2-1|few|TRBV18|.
CASSPPGSTEKQFF
TGTGCCAGCTCACCACCGGGGTCCACAGAGAAGCAGTTCTTC
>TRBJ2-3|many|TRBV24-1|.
CATSGTLSTDTQYF
TGTGCCACCAGTGGGACGCTGAGCACAGATACGCAGTATTTT
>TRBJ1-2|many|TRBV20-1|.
CSARSAGKYGYTF
TGCAGTGCTAGGAGCGCAGGAAAATATGGCTACACCTTC
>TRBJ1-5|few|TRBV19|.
CASRTTGIQPQHF
TGTGCCAGTAGGACGACAGGCATTCAGCCCCAGCATTTT
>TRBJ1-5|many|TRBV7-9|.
CASSFDQSGQPQHF
TGTGCCAGCAGCTTTGACCAATCGGGTCAGCCCCAGCATTTT
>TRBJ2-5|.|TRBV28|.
CASSPSVGETQYF
TGTGCCAGCAGCCCGTCAGTAGGGGAGACCCAGTACTTC
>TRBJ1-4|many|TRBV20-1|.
CSASLFRPNEKLFF
TGCAGTGCTAGCCTATTCAGACCTAATGAAAAACTGTTTTTT
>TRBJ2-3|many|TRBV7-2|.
CASSNMLGDTQYF
TGTGCCAGCAGCAACATGCTAGGAGATACGCAGTATTTT
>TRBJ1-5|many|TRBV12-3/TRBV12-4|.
CASSLRERPQHF
TGTGCCAGCAGTTTGAGAGAGCGACCCCAGCATTTT
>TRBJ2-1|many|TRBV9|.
CASSVGTPRYNEQFF
TGTGCCAGCAGCGTAGGAACGCCACGATACAATGAGCAGTTCTTC
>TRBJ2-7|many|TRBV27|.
CASSLGHSSYEQYF
TGTGCCAGCAGTCTGGGACATAGTTCCTACGAGCAGTACTTC
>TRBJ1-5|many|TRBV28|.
CASSFWGKALLYQPQHF
TGTGCCAGCAGTTTCTGGGGCAAAGCCCTGCTATATCAGCCCCAGCATTTT
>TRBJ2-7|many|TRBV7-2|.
CASSRGWTYEQYF
TGTGCCAGCAGCAGGGGATGGACCTACGAGCAGTACTTC
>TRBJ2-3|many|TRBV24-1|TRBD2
CATPREGQFTDTQYF
TGTGCCACCCCCCGGGAGGGCCAGTTCACAGATACGCAGTATTTT
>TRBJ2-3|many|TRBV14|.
CASSQPWTGVGTDTQYF
TGTGCCAGCAGCCAACCTTGGACGGGAGTGGGAACAGATACGCAGTATTTT
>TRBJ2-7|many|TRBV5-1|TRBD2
CASSLGLAGVEQYF
TGCGCCAGCAGCTTGGGACTAGCGGGAGTCGAGCAGTACTTC
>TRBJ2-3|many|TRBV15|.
CATSSEGNTDTQYF
TGTGCCACCAGCAGTGAGGGAAACACAGATACGCAGTATTTT
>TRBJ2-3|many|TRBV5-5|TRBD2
CASSSGLGATDTQYF
TGTGCCAGCAGCTCAGGACTAGGGGCCACAGATACGCAGTATTTT
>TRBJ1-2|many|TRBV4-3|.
CASSQEAVGDYGYTF
TGCGCCAGCAGCCAAGAGGCGGTCGGAGACTATGGCTACACCTTC
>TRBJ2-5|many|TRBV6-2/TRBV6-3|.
CASSLPGQSVTQYF
TGTGCCAGCAGCCTTCCCGGACAGTCTGTGACCCAGTACTTC
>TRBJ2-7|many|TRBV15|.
CATSRVRGEAHEQYF
TGTGCCACCAGCAGAGTCCGAGGGGAGGCCCACGAGCAGTACTTC